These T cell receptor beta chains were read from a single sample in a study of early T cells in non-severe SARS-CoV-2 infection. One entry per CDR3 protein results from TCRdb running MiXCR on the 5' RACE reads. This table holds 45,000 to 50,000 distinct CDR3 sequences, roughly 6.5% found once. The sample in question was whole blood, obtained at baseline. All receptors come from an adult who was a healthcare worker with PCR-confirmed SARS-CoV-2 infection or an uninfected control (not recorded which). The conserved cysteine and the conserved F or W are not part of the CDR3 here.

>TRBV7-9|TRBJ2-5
ASSLGSGGPPNQETQY
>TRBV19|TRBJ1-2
ASTSQGASYGYT
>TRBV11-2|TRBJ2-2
ASSLDLSGSGELF
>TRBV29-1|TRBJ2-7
SVGQTYEQY
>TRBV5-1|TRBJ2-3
ASSPGLAVGDTQY
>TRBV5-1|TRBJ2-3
ASSLTSGSHSTDTQY
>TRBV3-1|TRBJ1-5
ASSQDVNQPQH
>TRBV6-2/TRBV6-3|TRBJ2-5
ASSYRRYQETQY
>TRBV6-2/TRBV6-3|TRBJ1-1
ASRTGGPEAF
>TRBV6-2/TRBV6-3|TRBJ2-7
ASSYGRGRLSYEQY
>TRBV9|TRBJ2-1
ASSVTQGLLAGSYNEQF
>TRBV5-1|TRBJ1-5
ASSLGLGGSNQPQH
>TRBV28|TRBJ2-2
ASTVTGRTGELF
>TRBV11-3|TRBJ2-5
ASSPLGAGPQETQY
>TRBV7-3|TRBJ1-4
ASSSLSATAGLF
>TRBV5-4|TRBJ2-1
AGSLPPFNEQF
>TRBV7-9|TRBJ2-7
ASSGGDRSSYEQY
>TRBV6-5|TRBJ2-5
ASRAGGKGAGETQY
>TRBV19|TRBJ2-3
ASSRTGGSTDTQY
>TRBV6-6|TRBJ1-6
ASSDKTGGNSPLH
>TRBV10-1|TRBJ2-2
ASSARTSNTGELF
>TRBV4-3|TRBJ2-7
ASSPGEVRPGGYYEQY
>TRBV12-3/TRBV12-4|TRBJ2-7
ASTPGQGATEQY
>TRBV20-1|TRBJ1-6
SARERQGARSPHSPLH
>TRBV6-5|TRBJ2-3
ASRRRDSLDTQY
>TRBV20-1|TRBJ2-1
SATREGNEQF
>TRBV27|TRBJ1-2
ATGGQGYGYT
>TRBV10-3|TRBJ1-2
AISQAGGAYGYT
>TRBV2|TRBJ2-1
ASAGRLLGNEQF
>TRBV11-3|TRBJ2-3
ASSTRTSGGASTDTQY
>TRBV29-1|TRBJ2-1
SVESPSGGEQF
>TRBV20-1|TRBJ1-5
SAPRDRGRGGTQPQH
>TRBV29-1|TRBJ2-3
SVAALQGENTDTQY
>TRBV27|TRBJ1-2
ASSFSGDTGYT
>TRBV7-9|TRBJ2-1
ASGGTSGGDYNEQF
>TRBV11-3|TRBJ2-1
ASSLGGQGFNEQF
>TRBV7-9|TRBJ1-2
ASKARQGNYGYT
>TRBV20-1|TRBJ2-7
SARWGGSGEQY
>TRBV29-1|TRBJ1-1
SVGIGGANTEAF
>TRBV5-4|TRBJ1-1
ASSNWNTEAF
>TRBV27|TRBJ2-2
ASRRGGAGELF
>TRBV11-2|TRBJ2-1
ASSLEGPYNEQF
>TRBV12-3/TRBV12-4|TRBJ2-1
ASSLAGTSGGRRYYNEQF
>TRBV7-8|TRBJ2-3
ASSLDNAGGLRGTQY
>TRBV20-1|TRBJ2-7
SANQGVNPFEQY
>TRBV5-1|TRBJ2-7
ASSGTGGTGGEQY
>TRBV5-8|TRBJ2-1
ASSFEANSYNEQF
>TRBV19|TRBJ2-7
ASSLGQTSYEQY